The 5 T cell receptor beta chains listed next were all sequenced from one sample in a study of shared clonotypes between healthy human individuals. The assay was immunoSEQ multiplex PCR, and TCRdb's table has in-frame clones only and misses some. Among under 600,000 clones listed, 98% were seen once. CD45RO-negative, CCR7-selected cells formed the naive CD8 fraction, which excluded terminally differentiated effector memory CD45RA+ cells. Sequenced: naive CD8+ T cells sorted from blood. These receptors all stem from a man under 40 in good health.

J is TRBJ2-7 and V is TRBV7-9; TRBD1 aligns across 8 bases. CDR3 size: 18 residues. Germline V gives CDR1 SEHNR, CDR2 FQNEAQ (reference sequence). V dropped 3 bases and J dropped 2; count of bases not matched to a gene: 15. CDR3 coding DNA: TGTGCCAGCAGCTTGTACAGGGGGACCCCCAATCCCCCCTACGAGCAGTACTTC. This codes for CASSLYRGTPNPPYEQYF. Supplemented by reference TRBV7-9 and TRBJ2-7, the full variable domain reads DTGVSQNPRHKITKRGQNVTFRCDPISEHNRLYWYRQTLGQGPEFLTYFQNEAQLEKSRLLSDRFSAERPKGSFSTLEIQRTEQGDSAMYLCASSLYRGTPNPPYEQYFGPGTRLTVT.

The V gene is TRBV5-1, the J gene TRBJ2-7, with TRBD2 identical over 7 bases. Germline V gene data show CDR1 as SGHRS and CDR2 as YFSETQ. The CDR3 sequence is 14 residues long. V shed 2 bases and J 3 bases; nucleotides not matched to a gene: 5. As DNA, the CDR3 is TGCGCCAGCAGCTTCGGCGGGAGTATCTACGAGCAGTACTTC. Translating gives CASSFGGSIYEQYF.

The V and J genes are TRBV7-9 and TRBJ1-5; unclear D gene. Germline assignment: CDR1 SEHNR and CDR2 FQNEAQ (reference sequence). The CDR3 covers 13 residues. Trimming took off 1 base at V and 5 bases at J, with 6 bases between the two ends. DNA for the CDR3: TGTGCCAGCAGCTTAGAGGTGGATCAGCCCCAGCATTTT. It encodes CASSLEVDQPQHF.

The chain combines TRBV5-1 with TRBJ2-7; 7 nucleotides match TRBD1. Unmatched junction bases numbered 16, after V lost 3 bases and J lost 7 bases. The CDR3 is 16 amino acids. Germline CDR1 SGHRS, CDR2 YFSETQ. The CDR3 is CASSSGDRRWSAEQYF. In DNA form, the CDR3 reads TGCGCCAGCAGCTCCGGGGACAGAAGGTGGTCGGCTGAGCAGTACTTC. Based on the CDR3 plus reference TRBV5-1 and TRBJ2-7, the full variable domain is KAGVTQTPRYLIKTRGQQVTLSCSPISGHRSVSWYQQTPGQGLQFLFEYFSETQRNKGNFPGRFSGRQFSNSRSEMNVSTLELGDSALYLCASSSGDRRWSAEQYFGPGTRLTVT.

The gene calls are TRBV5-1 and TRBJ2-1, with D perhaps given as TRBD1 or TRBD2 (5 bases each). Germline V gene data show CDR1 as SGHRS and CDR2 as YFSETQ. Trimming took 0 bases from V and 0 from J, leaving 13 bases between them. This CDR3 contains 17 residues. For the CDR3, the DNA is TGCGCCAGCAGCTTGGCCTTCTGGGGGAGCTCCTACAATGAGCAGTTCTTC. Translation: CASSLAFWGSSYNEQFF.